The 13 T cell receptor beta chains given below trace back to one sample, sequenced in a study of PD-1 blockade in mismatch repair-deficient tumors. The repertoire was sequenced with immunoSEQ multiplex PCR; TCRdb's copy has only in-frame clones and lacks some. The sample has 30,000 to 40,000 clones; roughly 80% are singletons. Material: PBMCs, obtained roughly 6 weeks after starting pembrolizumab. The receptors come from an adult with mismatch repair-deficient cancer.

The chain recombines TRBV4-1 with TRBJ2-7, with 8 positions matching TRBD1. The CDR3 is 16 amino acids. V dropped 5 bases and J dropped 3; count of bases not matched to a gene: 12. Germline CDR1 and CDR2: MGHRA and YSYEKL. Here the CDR3 reads CASSSTSAGGFYEQYF. The CDR3 nucleotides read TGCGCCAGCAGCTCAACCTCGGCAGGGGGCTTCTACGAGCAGTACTTC.

The chain is built from TRBV21-1 and TRBJ2-2; the DNA was not compared with TRBD2, the D call given in the table. TRBV21-1 is reported as a pseudogene. The CDR3 covers 16 residues. CDR3 sequence reads: CASSKETGGQDGELFF. In DNA, the CDR3 is TGTGCCAGCAGCAAAGAGACGGGGGGGCAGGATGGGGAGCTGTTTTTT.

This clone was recorded a few times. This chain links TRBV28 with TRBJ2-7; 9 nucleotides match TRBD2. The CDR3 is 14 residues long. The germline gives CDR1 MDHEN, CDR2 SYDVKM. The trim removed 5 bases at V and 5 bases at J, leaving 7 bases unmatched. Here the CDR3 DNA reads TGTGCCAGCAGTACCCCTCAGCGGGAGGACGAGCAGTACTTC. This encodes CASSTPQREDEQYF. Full variable domain (outside the CDR3, taken from reference TRBV28 and TRBJ2-7): DVKVTQSSRYLVKRTGEKVFLECVQDMDHENMFWYRQDPGLGLRLIYFSYDVKMKEKGDIPEGYSVSREKKERFSLILESASTNQTSMYLCASSTPQREDEQYFGPGTRLTVT.

This clone is a singleton in its sample. The chain employs TRBV28 and TRBJ1-2, with a weak D call TRBD1 (5 bases). CDR3 size: 13 residues. From germline, CDR1 is MDHEN and CDR2 SYDVKM. Trimming cost V 2 bases and J 7 bases, with 11 bases left between them. This CDR3 reads CASSLEWGVGYTF. DNA of the CDR3: TGTGCCAGCAGTTTAGAGTGGGGGGTTGGCTACACCTTC.

The chain links TRBV6-6 to TRBJ2-7, with D tentatively TRBD1 (6 bases). Trimming took 5 bases from V and 1 from J, leaving 12 bases between them. The CDR3 spans 14 residues. Germline V gene data show CDR1 as MNHNY and CDR2 as SVGAGI (reference sequence). CDR3 nucleotides: TGTGCCAGCAGTCGGGACATCGGTTCCTACGAGCAGTACTTC. It codes for CASSRDIGSYEQYF.

This rearrangement joins TRBV20-1 to TRBJ2-7, with D possibly TRBD2 on 6 matching bases. This CDR3 region has 11 residues. CDR1 and CDR2 from the germline V gene are DFQATT and SNEGSKA (reference sequence). V lost 6 bases, J lost 3 bases, and 9 bases lay in between. The CDR3 DNA reads as TGCAGTGCCTGGGGGGACTACGAGCAGTACTTC. Translated: CSAWGDYEQYF.

The rearrangement uses TRBV6-5 and TRBJ2-7; 7 nucleotides agree with TRBD2. CDR1 and CDR2 (germline): MNHEY, SVGAGI. There are 16 residues in the CDR3. V shed 0 bases and J 3 bases; nucleotides not matched to a gene: 8. The CDR3 loop reads CASSYSSGEVVYEQYF. Here the CDR3 DNA reads TGTGCCAGCAGTTACTCGAGCGGGGAGGTCGTCTACGAGCAGTACTTC.

The genes are TRBV19 and TRBJ2-1; 13 bases are shared with TRBD2. The germline V gene encodes CDR1 LNHDA and CDR2 SQIVND (reference sequence). Trimming removed 1 base from V and 6 bases from J; junction bases left unmatched: 12. This CDR3 contains 19 residues. The CDR3, as DNA: TGTGCCAGTAGTATAGGCGGACTAGCGGGAGTTATTGGTGGCAATGAGCAGTTCTTC. It translates to CASSIGGLAGVIGGNEQFF.

The chain uses TRBV5-1 and TRBJ2-5; TRBD2 matches 11 bases. The J segment lost 2 bases and the V segment lost 4 bases, leaving 1 base of the junction unmatched. Germline-derived CDR1 and CDR2 are SGHRS and YFSETQ. This CDR3 has 14 amino acids. This chain's CDR3 is CASSRLAGQETQYF. The CDR3 DNA reads as TGCGCCAGCAGCCGACTAGCGGGGCAAGAGACCCAGTACTTC. The complete variable domain, with remaining parts taken from reference TRBV5-1 and TRBJ2-5, reads KAGVTQTPRYLIKTRGQQVTLSCSPISGHRSVSWYQQTPGQGLQFLFEYFSETQRNKGNFPGRFSGRQFSNSRSEMNVSTLELGDSALYLCASSRLAGQETQYFGPGTRLLVL.

DNA for the CDR3: TGCGCCAGCAGCTTAGAGGGCGCCAACATTCAGTACTTC. This sequence encodes CASSLEGANIQYF. The V gene is TRBV5-1, the J gene TRBJ2-4, with D possibly being TRBD2 (5 bases). V was pared by 2 bases and J by 7 bases, with 10 bases between. This CDR3 comprises 13 residues. The germline V gene encodes CDR1 SGHRS and CDR2 YFSETQ.

The chain carries TRBV21-1 and TRBJ2-1; the tabulated D call, TRBD2, remains unverified against the DNA. TRBV21-1 is marked as a pseudogene. This CDR3 region has 14 residues. The CDR3: CASSSSGTHNEQFF. Written as DNA, the CDR3 is TGTGCCAGCAGCAGTAGCGGAACCCACAATGAGCAGTTCTTC.

This chain uses TRBV30 with TRBJ2-3, with 7 bases that match TRBD1. Germline CDR1 and CDR2: GTSNPN and SVGIG (reference sequence). The CDR3 totals 15 residues. Losses at the gene ends were 0 bases for V and 4 bases for J; bases not matched to a gene: 7. The CDR3 is CAWSVGGATADTQYF. The CDR3 DNA follows: TGTGCCTGGAGTGTAGGGGGCGCAACGGCAGATACGCAGTATTTT.

This sequence joins TRBV20-1 and TRBJ2-5, with D unclear. Germline CDR1 is DFQATT and CDR2 is SNEGSKA (reference sequence). V was clipped by 3 bases and J by 5 bases, with 7 bases between them. The CDR3 totals 11 residues. The CDR3, as DNA: TGCAGTGCTAGTCCCTTGGAGACCCAGTACTTC. It encodes CSASPLETQYF.